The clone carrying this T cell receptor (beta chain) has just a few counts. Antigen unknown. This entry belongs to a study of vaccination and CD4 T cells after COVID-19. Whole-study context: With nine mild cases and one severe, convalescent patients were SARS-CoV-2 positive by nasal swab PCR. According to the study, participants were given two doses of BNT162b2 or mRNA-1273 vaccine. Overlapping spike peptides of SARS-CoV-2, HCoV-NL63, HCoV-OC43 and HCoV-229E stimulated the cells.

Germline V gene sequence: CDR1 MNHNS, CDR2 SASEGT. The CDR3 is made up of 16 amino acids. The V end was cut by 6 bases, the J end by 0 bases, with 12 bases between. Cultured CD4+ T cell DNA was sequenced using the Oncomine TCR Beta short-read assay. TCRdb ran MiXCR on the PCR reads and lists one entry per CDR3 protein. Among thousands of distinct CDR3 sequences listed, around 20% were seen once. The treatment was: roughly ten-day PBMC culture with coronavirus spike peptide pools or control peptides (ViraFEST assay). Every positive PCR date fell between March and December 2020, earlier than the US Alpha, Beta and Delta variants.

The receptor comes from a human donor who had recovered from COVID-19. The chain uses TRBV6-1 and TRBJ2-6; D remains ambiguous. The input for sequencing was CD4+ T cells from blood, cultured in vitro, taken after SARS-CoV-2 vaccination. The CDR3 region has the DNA TGTGCCAGCAGCGCCTCCGGAAACTCTGGGGCCAACGTCCTGACTTTC. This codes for CASSASGNSGANVLTF.